This T cell receptor beta chain comes out of a study of blood T cell repertoires in COVID-19 (TCRdb year 2020). Some background on the complete study: Samples covering the acute and convalescent phases of COVID-19 were provided by collaborators in the United States, Italy and Spain. The prospective study material was composed of cDNA or gDNA derived from T cells, B-cell-depleted T cells, or PBMCs. Deeply sampled blood TCRbeta repertoires from subjects exposed to, actively infected with, or recovered from COVID-19 were included in the dataset. The repertoires were made available in a free public database intended to serve as a resource for research on the immune response to SARS-CoV-2. Samples were obtained from the ongoing ImmuneRACE study (first 160 participants) and from some 1,300 subjects provided by 6 global collaborators. The sample metadata nearly always contained a de-identified subject ID, COVID-19 status, age in years and sex. HLA class I and class II types, where available, came from metadata supplied by the sample provider rather than from assay-based typing.

TCRbeta CDR3 regions were amplified from genomic DNA using the immunoSEQ Assay, a bias-controlled multiplex PCR. The authors' pipeline ran thus. Nucleated cell counts per sample were estimated from amplification of reference gene primers within the assay. To quantify the absolute abundance of each unique TCRbeta CDR3 rearrangement, sequence reads were collapsed and filtered. For each sample, productive Simpson clonality was calculated by taking the square root of Simpson's diversity index across productive rearrangements. TCRdb took this table from immuneACCESS and kept in-frame rearrangements with V and J called. Such tables lack part of the clones; where checked against another copy, unresolved V genes explain under half of the gap, and the rest is unexplained. D and trimming come from the DNA, and the V and J calls and clone size come from that table. Counted in this sample were approximately 200,000 clones; roughly 80% of them appeared once. Of the sample, less than 11% is held by the ten largest clones.

About this clone itself: Its antigen remains unidentified. No base-level quality is on record; no much larger clone is a single base apart.

Each collaborating institution followed its own protocols to collect whole blood in K2EDTA tubes. For TCRbeta analysis, collaborators shipped samples as frozen whole blood, isolated PBMCs, or DNA extracted from either of those sample types. Broad study findings and their caveats: The amount of clinical and demographic metadata varied by source and participant and was provided uncurated.

V is pruned by 5 bases and J by 3 bases, leaving 5 bases of the junction without a gene match. The CDR3, from cysteine to phenylalanine, totals 15 residues. The read is trimmed to its CDR3 DNA, 45 bases read in frame from base 1. The germline V gene encodes CDR1 SGHNT and CDR2 YENEEA. The chain uses TRBV11-3 and TRBJ1-4, with 8 middle bases fitting TRBD1. The material sequenced was peripheral blood. This receptor was identified in a woman of 80 years or more with acute or convalescent COVID-19. The nucleotide sequence reads TGTGCCAGCAGCGATCCGGGACAGGCTAATGAAAAACTGTTTTTT. Protein translation: CASSDPGQANEKLFF.